This note documents a single T cell receptor (beta chain) sequence. The sample comes from a study of T cells in narcolepsy. Sequencing was performed with immunoSEQ multiplex PCR; in TCRdb, only in-frame clones are kept and a portion is missing. The top ten hold less than 0.75% of the sample, which has around 25,000 clones, roughly four fifths seen once. Germline CDR1 reads SGHTA; CDR2 reads FQGNSA. The CDR3 covers 14 residues. V lost 2 bases, J lost 5 bases, and 12 bases lay in between. The chain recombines TRBV7-2 with TRBJ2-5; D not resolved. The receptor's source is a human donor with narcolepsy. What was sequenced was CD45RA- memory CD4+ T cells from PBMCs. CDR3 sequence: CASSLFLLDETQYF. The CDR3 coding sequence is TGTGCCAGCAGCTTATTCCTCCTGGATGAGACCCAGTACTTC.